The clone carrying this T cell receptor (beta chain) was detected ten times or more. The antigen is unknown. The data were taken from a study of regulatory T cells in long-lasting Graves disease. Overall study results and limits: Persistent Graves' patients showed less TCR diversity than newly diagnosed patients showed. Persistent disease preferred TRBV28, TRBJ1-2 and TRBJ2-5; new disease, TRBV20-1 and TRBJ2-1.

Noted time point: newly diagnosed GD, antithyroid drugs for less than 3 months. The TCR library was made from RNA extracted from PBMCs. The patients were enrolled through endocrinology in Xi'an, China. Construction of TCR beta libraries relied on iRepertoire HTBI primers and on Arm-PCR targeting CDR3 regions. TCRdb fed the multiplex PCR reads into MiXCR, producing one record per CDR3 protein. The sample shows 530,000 or so distinct CDR3 sequences, approximately 16% of them seen only once. CDR3 size: 12 residues. Trimming pared 3 bases from V and 10 bases from J, leaving 7 bases between. The data also belong to a second study, concerning T cells in Graves' hyperthyroidism and ophthalmopathy. That study reports: Together with thyroid ultrasound, orbital computed tomography, serum thyroxine and TRAb, clinical symptoms were used for diagnoses.

The TCR originated in a young man with Graves disease. Sequenced here: peripheral blood mononuclear cells (PBMCs), sampled at new diagnosis, from a patient treated with antithyroid drugs. The V gene is TRBV12-3 or TRBV12-4, the J gene TRBJ1-6, with D hard to call. The CDR3 sequence is CASSFHSSPLHF. The CDR3 DNA follows: TGTGCCAGCAGTTTTCATTCGTCACCCCTCCACTTT.